The 8 T cell receptor beta chains below all came from one sample that was sequenced in a study of technical replicates of blood from a handful of donors. Only in-frame clones appear in the TCRdb table, and some are missing; sequencing was by immunoSEQ multiplex PCR. This sample carries around 70,000 clones, just under 95% of them seen once, and the ten largest clones take about 0.27%. Sequenced: T cells isolated from PBMCs. The receptors were sampled from a human donor in good health.

The chain combines TRBV29-1 with TRBJ1-2, with D unresolved. The CDR3 runs 11 residues. Germline CDR1 is SQVTM and CDR2 is ANQGSEA. With 3 bases removed from V and 2 bases from J, the gap between germline ends came to 4 bases. CDR3 bases: TGCAGCGTTGATAAAAACTATGGCTACACCTTC. The encoded protein is CSVDKNYGYTF.

The chain carries TRBV6-5 and TRBJ1-5; D remains unclear. Trimming took off 5 bases at V and 6 bases at J, with 11 bases between the two ends. Germline loops: CDR1 MNHEY, CDR2 SVGAGI. The CDR3 consists of 13 residues. CDR3 in amino acids: CASSQQWSQPQHF. The CDR3 DNA reads as TGTGCCAGCAGTCAGCAGTGGAGTCAGCCCCAGCATTTT.

The chain is built from TRBV5-1 and TRBJ1-1; TRBD1 is a possible D gene (6 bases). Germline V gene sequence: CDR1 SGHRS, CDR2 YFSETQ. CDR3 length equals 17 residues. Trimming left V 0 bases short and J 5 bases short, with 20 bases between. CDR3 region: CASSLVLRGRTETEAFF. CDR3 nucleotides: TGCGCCAGCAGCTTGGTTCTCAGGGGACGAACAGAGACTGAAGCTTTCTTT.

This rearrangement joins TRBV30 to TRBJ1-3; 9 nucleotides agree with TRBD1. The germline V gene has CDR1 GTSNPN and CDR2 SVGIG (reference sequence). The CDR3 extends over 20 amino acids. V shed 4 bases and J 0 bases; nucleotides not matched to a gene: 19. CDR3 sequence: CAWTSPDRGLGFNSGNTIYF. The CDR3, as DNA: TGTGCCTGGACCTCCCCGGACAGGGGATTGGGTTTTAACTCTGGAAACACCATATATTTT.

The chain joins TRBV4-1 to TRBJ1-1; no firm D call. Germline-derived CDR1 and CDR2 are MGHRA and YSYEKL. The ends were cut back, 6 bases at V and 1 base at J, with 9 bases in the middle. The CDR3 is 13 residues long. In DNA form, the CDR3 reads TGCGCCAGCAGTAGGACTGGGAACACTGAAGCTTTCTTT. Its protein product is CASSRTGNTEAFF.

The chain couples TRBV4-1 to TRBJ2-3, with D perhaps TRBD2 (6 bases). The germline V gene encodes CDR1 MGHRA and CDR2 YSYEKL. This CDR3 region has 16 residues. With 4 bases removed from V and 3 bases from J, the gap between germline ends came to 17 bases. CDR3 sequence reads: CASSPPPRRGTDTQYF. The CDR3 DNA reads TGCGCCAGCAGCCCCCCCCCACGACGGGGGACAGATACGCAGTATTTT.

V and J are TRBV10-2 and TRBJ2-7; 12 bases map to TRBD1. The length of the CDR3 is 17 residues. V shed 6 bases and J 0 bases; nucleotides not matched to a gene: 9. The germline gives CDR1 WSHSY, CDR2 SAAADI. CDR3 nucleotides: TGCGCCAGCAGCGACGGGACAGGGGGCCAGTCCTCCTACGAGCAGTACTTC. It yields the protein CASSDGTGGQSSYEQYF.

The chain couples TRBV18 to TRBJ2-7, with D unclear. The CDR3 covers 13 residues. From germline, CDR1 is KGHSH and CDR2 LQKENI. The V end was cut by 2 bases, the J end by 4 bases, with 9 bases between. This CDR3 reads CASSPVSYYEQYF. The CDR3 DNA follows: TGTGCCAGCTCACCAGTGAGTTATTACGAGCAGTACTTC.